The source of this TCR beta chain is a study of early T cells in non-severe SARS-CoV-2 infection. Study-level findings and limits: Anti-spike CD8 specificities were favored by VDJdb matching, whose results missed private and CD4 specificities.

Germline CDR1 MDHEN, CDR2 SYDVKM. Trimming removed 1 base from V and 3 bases from J; junction bases left unmatched: 5. CDR3 length equals 15 residues. Individual cDNA molecules received unique molecular identifiers. Via MiXCR, TCRdb re-called the 5' RACE reads, giving one row per CDR3 protein. The repertoire holds more than 80,000 distinct CDR3 sequences, with approximately 15% as singletons. Turning to this clonotype: What it recognizes is unknown.

The sample taken for sequencing was whole blood. This chain links TRBV28 with TRBJ1-2, with 7 positions matching TRBD1. The receptor was derived from an adult who was a healthcare worker with PCR-confirmed SARS-CoV-2 infection or an uninfected control (not recorded which). This CDR3 reads CASSLLLRGDYGYTF. CDR3 DNA: TGTGCCAGCAGTTTATTGCTCAGGGGGGACTATGGCTACACCTTC.